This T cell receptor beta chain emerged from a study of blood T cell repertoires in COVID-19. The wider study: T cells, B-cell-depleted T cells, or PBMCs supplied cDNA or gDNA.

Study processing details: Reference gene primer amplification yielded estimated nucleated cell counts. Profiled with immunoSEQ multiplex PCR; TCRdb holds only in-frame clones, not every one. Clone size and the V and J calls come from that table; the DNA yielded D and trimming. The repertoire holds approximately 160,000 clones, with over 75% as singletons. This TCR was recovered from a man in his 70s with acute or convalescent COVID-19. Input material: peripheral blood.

The DNA of the CDR3 is TGCGCCAGCAGCCCCGGGACAGGCTATGGCTACACCTTC. Its protein is CASSPGTGYGYTF. This sequence joins TRBV5-1 and TRBJ1-2; 8 nucleotides line up with TRBD1. Trimming removed 4 bases from V and 4 bases from J; junction bases left unmatched: 3. From germline, CDR1 is SGHRS and CDR2 YFSETQ. CDR3 length equals 13 residues.